This T cell receptor beta chain is drawn from a study of cytomegalovirus exposure and HLA in healthy donors. Findings and caveats of the study: The sole available immune exposure information was CMV serostatus. In most subjects, TCR beta sequences reportedly gave accurate predictions of HLA-A and HLA-B alleles.

The primer mix had 60 Vbeta and 13 Jbeta primers. The protocol was immunoSEQ multiplex PCR, while the TCRdb copy is restricted to in-frame clones and leaves out a portion. Of roughly 120,000 clones listed, approximately 81% were seen once; the top ten hold roughly 3.9%. The CDR3 totals 15 residues. V was clipped by 0 bases and J by 7 bases; unmatched bases: 3. Germline V lookup: CDR1 MNHEY, CDR2 SVGAGI. Points on this clone: Antigen: not known.

Sequenced sample: PBMCs. V usage is TRBV6-5 and J usage is TRBJ2-1, with 10 nucleotides matching TRBD2. This sequence was found in a woman in her 30s in good health and CMV-seronegative. The CDR3 sequence: CASSYSRTSGNEQFF. The CDR3 nucleotides read TGTGCCAGCAGTTACTCCCGGACTAGCGGTAATGAGCAGTTCTTC.